This is a list of T cell receptor beta chains from one sample in a study of beta chain features in type 1 diabetes. Some clones are missing from TCRdb's copy, which holds only in-frame ones; the method was immunoSEQ multiplex PCR. The sample carries roughly 330,000 clones, roughly 11% recorded once. Material for sequencing was naive CD4+ T cells from blood. These receptors were obtained from a woman under 40 in good health. The CDR3 runs from the conserved cysteine through the conserved F or W. The order of the fields is D gene, J gene, V gene, clone size, CDR3 protein, CDR3 DNA. A D gene is named only where the DNA matches it firmly. Where a row states a size, it is once, few, many or the class of an expanded clone; other rows omit it.

TRBD1 TRBJ2-2 TRBV7-3 - CASSPRGAGGKNTGELFF TGTGCCAGCAGCCCCCGGGGCGCAGGGGGCAAGAACACCGGGGAGCTGTTTTTT
TRBD1 TRBJ1-2 TRBV7-2 - CASSDQKTGPRGYTF TGTGCCAGCAGCGACCAAAAGACAGGGCCAAGAGGCTACACCTTC
TRBD1 TRBJ2-2 TRBV7-3 - CASSSPDRVADTGELFF TGTGCCAGCAGCTCCCCGGACAGGGTGGCGGACACCGGGGAGCTGTTTTTT
TRBD1 TRBJ1-2 TRBV28 - CASRTPGQGWGHYGYTF TGTGCCAGCAGGACGCCGGGACAGGGATGGGGCCACTATGGCTACACCTTC
TRBD2 TRBJ2-1 TRBV5-6 few CASSLVLAGAHEQFF TGTGCCAGCAGCTTGGTACTAGCGGGAGCCCATGAGCAGTTCTTC
- TRBJ2-4 TRBV28 - CASSWVGLAKNIQYF TGTGCCAGCAGTTGGGTGGGGCTAGCCAAAAACATTCAGTACTTC
- TRBJ2-2 TRBV4-2 few CASSQDVAGELFF TGTGCCAGCAGCCAAGATGTCGCCGGGGAGCTGTTTTTT
TRBD1 TRBJ2-5 TRBV7-9 - CASSFPGQRSETQYF TGTGCCAGCAGCTTTCCGGGACAGAGGTCCGAGACCCAGTACTTC
- TRBJ1-5 TRBV7-9 - CASSEGVQPQHF TGTGCCAGCAGCGAAGGGGTTCAGCCCCAGCATTTT
- TRBJ1-5 TRBV6-1 - CASTWASQPQHF TGTGCCAGCACGTGGGCAAGTCAGCCCCAGCATTTT
- TRBJ2-7 TRBV7-2 - CASSLFRTAGEQYF TGTGCCAGCAGCCTATTTCGGACTGCGGGGGAGCAGTACTTC
TRBD1 TRBJ1-2 TRBV29-1 few CSVAMTGDYGYTF TGCAGCGTTGCCATGACAGGGGACTATGGCTACACCTTC
- TRBJ2-5 TRBV7-7 few CASSLMERAETQYF TGTGCTAGCAGCTTAATGGAGCGGGCAGAGACCCAGTACTTC
TRBD2 TRBJ2-1 TRBV6-5 few CASSSRGLGNEQFF TGTGCCAGCAGTTCCCGGGGACTAGGCAATGAGCAGTTCTTC
- TRBJ1-2 TRBV27 few CASSFAQGYGYTF TGTGCCAGCAGTTTCGCCCAGGGCTATGGCTACACCTTC
TRBD1 TRBJ1-1 TRBV9 - CASSVGDRGYTEAFF TGTGCCAGCAGCGTAGGGGACAGGGGCTACACTGAAGCTTTCTTT
TRBD2 TRBJ2-3 TRBV30 few CAWIPTDGTSGTLDTQYF TGTGCCTGGATCCCTACCGACGGGACTAGCGGGACGTTAGATACGCAGTATTTT
- TRBJ2-2 TRBV18 - CASSPPRPAGGELFF TGTGCCAGCTCACCACCTCGCCCGGCGGGCGGGGAGCTGTTTTTT
- TRBJ2-1 TRBV29-1 few CSVGHGNEQFF TGCAGCGTGGGACACGGCAATGAGCAGTTCTTC
TRBD2 TRBJ2-4 TRBV27 few CASSLVSGPRGGNIQYF TGTGCCAGCAGTTTAGTCAGCGGGCCCCGGGGGGGAAACATTCAGTACTTC